The rows below give T cell receptor beta chains drawn from one sample of a study of neurological immune-mediated disorders. One entry per CDR3 protein, called by TCRdb with MiXCR from the 5' RACE reads. The table includes 17,000 or so distinct CDR3 sequences, 27% detected once. The sample was PBMCs. The receptors shown here come from a middle-aged man with HTLV-1-associated myelopathy (HAM/TSP). CDR3s include the opening cysteine and the closing phenylalanine or tryptophan. The D gene is left open where the match is weak. A row's size may be missing; if present it is once, few, many or a size class.

cdr3_nt	cdr3_aa	d_call	clone_size	cdr3_length	v_call	j_call
TGTGCCAGCAGTGAAAGAGGGAGTTGGGGCTACACCTTC	CASSERGSWGYTF	.	.	13	TRBV2	TRBJ1-2
TGCGCCAGCAGCTTAGACACCCCCGAGGGGGAGCTGTTTTTT	CASSLDTPEGELFF	.	few	14	TRBV5-1	TRBJ2-2
TGTGCCTGGAGGGCTAGCTTTTCGCAGTATTTT	CAWRASFSQYF	.	few	11	TRBV30	TRBJ2-3
TGTGCCAGCAGTTTAGGCCGGGCCACCAAGGCCCAGAGCTCCTATAATTCACCCCTCCACTTT	CASSLGRATKAQSSYNSPLHF	.	few	21	TRBV12-3/TRBV12-4	TRBJ1-6
TGTGCCATCAGTAGCGGACAGGGCGCTAATGAAAAACTGTTTTTT	CAISSGQGANEKLFF	TRBD1	.	15	TRBV10-3	TRBJ1-4
TGCGCCAGCAACCCGACGGGGGAGCGGTCCACAGATACGCAGTATTTT	CASNPTGERSTDTQYF	.	medium-sized	16	TRBV5-1	TRBJ2-3
TGTGCCAGCAGTTACACTCAGGGGGCCTATCAGCCCCAGCATTTT	CASSYTQGAYQPQHF	TRBD1	.	15	TRBV6-6	TRBJ1-5
TGTGCCAGCAGTTACTCGTCGACGAGGACAGGGCCCCCCGGCGATACGCAGTATTTT	CASSYSSTRTGPPGDTQYF	TRBD1	.	19	TRBV6-2/TRBV6-3	TRBJ2-3
TGTGCCATCAGTGAGTCGGTCGGTTCACCCCTCCACTTT	CAISESVGSPLHF	.	.	13	TRBV10-3	TRBJ1-6
TGTGCCTGGAGCGCCACTGGGACAGGCACAGATACGCAGTATTTT	CAWSATGTGTDTQYF	TRBD1	few	15	TRBV30	TRBJ2-3
TGCAGTGCTAGAGACCCCCTCGCGGGGGGGTTTCTCTCTGGGGCCAACGTCCTGACTTTC	CSARDPLAGGFLSGANVLTF	TRBD2	.	20	TRBV20-1	TRBJ2-6
TGCAGTGCTTTACACACAGGGCGGAATCAGCCCCAGCATTTT	CSALHTGRNQPQHF	.	few	14	TRBV20-1	TRBJ1-5
TGTGCCAGCAGGGGGGGACAGGGGGCGCGTGGCTACACCTTC	CASRGGQGARGYTF	TRBD1	.	14	TRBV28	TRBJ1-2
TGCGCCAGCAGCCAAGATAGCGGGGCTAGTGAAAAACTGTTTTTT	CASSQDSGASEKLFF	.	few	15	TRBV4-3	TRBJ1-4
TGCAGTGCTAGAAGGATCTTTCAAGGAGGGCCGAGAGAGCAGTACTTC	CSARRIFQGGPREQYF	.	few	16	TRBV20-1	TRBJ2-7
TGTGCCAGCAGCTTGGGGGGTAGCGGGGGTCAAGAGACCCAGTACTTC	CASSLGGSGGQETQYF	TRBD2	.	16	TRBV5-4	TRBJ2-5
TGCGCCAGCAGCGCGGAGACAGGGGAATCACCCCTCCACTTT	CASSAETGESPLHF	TRBD1	.	14	TRBV5-1	TRBJ1-6
TGTGCCAGCAGCTTGGGTGAGTCCTACGAGCAGTACTTC	CASSLGESYEQYF	.	.	13	TRBV5-5	TRBJ2-7
TGCAGTGCTAGGGCCCGAGGGCCCTTCGACGTCGAGACCCAGTACTTC	CSARARGPFDVETQYF	.	.	16	TRBV20-1	TRBJ2-5
TGTACCAGCAGGTTCCAGGGAGGTGGCGGGGAGCTGTTTTTT	CTSRFQGGGGELFF	.	.	14	TRBV6-5	TRBJ2-2
TGCGCCAGCAGCGTTACAGGGGGCGCGAACACCGGGGAGCTGTTTTTT	CASSVTGGANTGELFF	TRBD1	.	16	TRBV5-1	TRBJ2-2
TGTGCCAGCAGTTACTGGGGGGAGAACACTGAAGCTTTCTTT	CASSYWGENTEAFF	.	.	14	TRBV6-5	TRBJ1-1
TGTGCCAGCAGTTCCATGGGGGTAGACAATCAGCCCCAGCATTTT	CASSSMGVDNQPQHF	.	many	15	TRBV12-3/TRBV12-4	TRBJ1-5
TGTGCCATCAGTGAGTCGGGACTAGCGAACACAGATACGCAGTATTTT	CAISESGLANTDTQYF	TRBD2	few	16	TRBV10-3	TRBJ2-3
TGTGCCAGCAGCCAAGCGGGGGCGAACACCGGGGAGCTGTTTTTT	CASSQAGANTGELFF	TRBD2	.	15	TRBV7-8	TRBJ2-2
TGTGCCAGTATCTCACAGGGACGAGGCGAGCAGTTCTTC	CASISQGRGEQFF	.	.	13	TRBV19	TRBJ2-1
TGCAGTGCTAGACTACAGGGTTCCTACGAGCAGTACTTC	CSARLQGSYEQYF	.	few	13	TRBV20-1	TRBJ2-7